This T cell receptor (beta chain) was retrieved from a study of OX40 agonist ivuxolimab in advanced cancers. Turning to the overall study: Ivuxolimab was a fully human IgG2 agonistic monoclonal antibody targeting the costimulatory receptor OX40 (CD134). A male proportion of about 79% and a mean age of 60 years, ranging from 23 to 79, were recorded for the dose-escalation cohort. Of the 50 to 55 dose-escalation patients, hepatocellular carcinoma was present in about 20, melanoma in roughly 15, renal cell carcinoma in 9 and head and neck cancer in 9. Intravenous ivuxolimab was administered to patients every 2 weeks at six dose levels: 0.01, 0.1, 0.3, 1.5, 3 and 10 mg/kg. Peripheral TCRbeta sequencing was intended to test whether TCR sequence diversity was altered and clonal T-cell expansion was caused by ivuxolimab. The paper describes the monotherapy dose-escalation part (N of about 52 patients) of the phase I trial of ivuxolimab. Prior anti-PD-1, anti-PD-L1 or anti-CTLA-4 therapy was permitted, and checkpoint inhibitors had been received by about 44% of dose-escalation patients. Three dose-escalation patients achieved partial responses, one with hepatocellular carcinoma and two with cutaneous melanoma. The investigation overall reported the following: Low levels of normalized T-cell clonal expansion were also seen in some patients who did not respond. At doses of 0.1 to 3.0 mg/kg, clonal expansion of both CD4+ and CD8+ blood T cells was observed from baseline to week 6. After ivuxolimab, more expanded clones were found on average in CD8+ T cells than in CD4+ T cells. In partial responders in the 0.1-3.0 mg/kg groups, normalized peripheral clonal expansion was found to be among the lowest, especially among CD8+ T cells. The antigen specificity of the peripheral T cells that underwent clonal expansion was not determined.

Patients with autoimmune disease history or receiving systemic immunosuppression were excluded from the trial. In every dose cohort, peripheral blood was drawn for TCR sequencing at baseline, cycle 4 day 1, and cycle 7 day 1. The samples were taken from a phase I, first-in-human, multicenter, open-label dose-escalation trial of ivuxolimab. Adults with locally advanced or metastatic melanoma, renal cell, hepatocellular, or head and neck squamous cell carcinoma were enrolled in the trial. CD4+ and CD8+ T cells were sorted separately from peripheral blood before TCR sequencing. Concerning this clone: Its antigen specificity is not known. Qualities for individual bases were not recorded, and no much larger clone is one base off.

For sequencing of the TCRbeta CDR3 region, genomic DNA was extracted from the sorted cells. TCRbeta CDR3 regions were sequenced using the immunoSEQ Assay. TCRdb's version of the immuneACCESS table is confined to in-frame rearrangements and falls short of the full clone set. An unresolved V gene accounts for under half of the shortfall where checked; the remainder is of unknown origin. The sample has tens of thousands of clones on record, about 88% of them singletons. The ten top clones hold 2% to 3% of the sample. The CDR3 has 13 amino acids, counting the end cysteine and phenylalanine. The kept DNA is CDR3 alone, 39 bases in frame from the first base. From a lookup of the germline V gene, CDR1 and CDR2 are KGHSH and LQKENI. V is cut back by 1 base and J by 8 bases, with 0 bases in the junction unmatched.

The chain employs TRBV18 and TRBJ1-3; 9 central bases correspond to TRBD1. The TCR sequence derives from an adult with an advanced solid tumor such as melanoma, head and neck, liver or kidney cancer. Sequenced material: CD4+ or CD8+ T cells sorted from blood, taken in a trial of the OX40 agonist ivuxolimab. CDR3 protein: CASSPRDRDTIYF. The DNA sequence is TGTGCCAGCTCACCACGGGACAGGGACACCATATATTTT. The reference TRBV18 and TRBJ1-3 proteins fill in what lies around the CDR3, so the full variable domain reads NAGVMQNPRHLVRRRGQEARLRCSPMKGHSHVYWYRQLPEEGLKFMVYLQKENIIDESGMPKERFSAEFPKEGPSILRIQQVVRGDSAAYFCASSPRDRDTIYFGEGSWLTVV.